Listed below are T cell receptor beta chains from one sample, sequenced in a study of blood T cell repertoires in COVID-19. TCRdb keeps only in-frame clones here, not all; method: immunoSEQ multiplex PCR. The data contain under 200,000 clones, around 87% of them singletons. The sample comprised PBMCs or T cells enriched from blood (not recorded which). The receptors were gathered from a woman aged 45-65 years who had recovered from COVID-19. CDR3s include the opening cysteine and the closing phenylalanine or tryptophan. A D gene is named only where the DNA matches it firmly. The listing skips clone size in some rows; elsewhere it reads once, few, many or a size class.

D gene | J gene | V gene | CDR3 length | clone size | CDR3 protein | CDR3 DNA
TRBD2 | TRBJ2-5 | TRBV6-5 | 13 | NA | CASKGLAEETQYF | TGTGCCAGCAAGGGACTAGCAGAAGAGACCCAGTACTTC
NA | TRBJ1-1 | TRBV2 | 17 | NA | CASSEPNAGYSTPEAFF | TGTGCCAGCAGTGAACCAAACGCCGGCTACAGCACCCCTGAAGCTTTCTTT
TRBD1 | TRBJ1-6 | TRBV6-2/TRBV6-3 | 15 | NA | CASSYGRGRNSPLHF | TGTGCCAGCAGTTACGGCAGGGGGCGTAATTCACCCCTCCACTTT
TRBD2 | TRBJ2-5 | TRBV18 | 14 | NA | CASSRGLAKETQYF | TGTGCCAGCTCACGGGGACTAGCAAAAGAGACCCAGTACTTC
TRBD2 | TRBJ2-5 | TRBV7-9 | 15 | NA | CASSLPGLGAETQYF | TGTGCCAGCAGCTTACCGGGACTAGGCGCAGAGACCCAGTACTTC
NA | TRBJ2-2 | TRBV6-6 | 14 | NA | CASSYARGSGELFF | TGTGCCAGCAGTTACGCACGAGGATCCGGGGAGCTGTTTTTT
TRBD1 | TRBJ1-1 | TRBV6-5 | 11 | NA | CASRAGGYAFF | TGTGCCAGCAGGGCAGGGGGATACGCTTTCTTT
NA | TRBJ2-1 | TRBV13 | 16 | many | CASSSMTLDSYNEQFF | TGTGCCAGCAGCTCCATGACACTCGACTCCTACAATGAGCAGTTCTTC
NA | TRBJ2-5 | TRBV5-5 | 14 | NA | CASSLVPGGETQYF | TGTGCCAGCAGCTTGGTCCCAGGAGGAGAGACCCAGTACTTC
NA | TRBJ1-4 | TRBV29-1 | 14 | NA | CSVEPRARGEKLFF | TGCAGCGTTGAACCCAGGGCGCGGGGTGAAAAACTGTTTTTT
TRBD1 | TRBJ2-3 | TRBV2 | 16 | NA | CASSKTGTGSADTQYF | TGTGCCAGCAGCAAAACCGGGACAGGGTCAGCAGATACGCAGTATTTT
TRBD1 | TRBJ1-2 | TRBV7-2 | 15 | NA | CASSLKAGGNYGYTF | TGTGCCAGCAGCTTAAAGGCAGGGGGAAACTATGGCTACACCTTC
TRBD1 | TRBJ1-1 | TRBV6-5 | 14 | once | CASSPRTGWTEAFF | TGTGCCAGCAGTCCGCGGACAGGGTGGACTGAAGCTTTCTTT
TRBD1 | TRBJ2-7 | TRBV5-4 | 17 | once | CASSLTGQGGNLYEQYF | TGTGCCAGCAGCTTGACCGGACAGGGAGGCAACCTCTACGAGCAGTACTTC
TRBD1 | TRBJ2-7 | TRBV27 | 14 | NA | CASSLRDRPYEQYF | TGTGCCAGCAGTTTGAGGGACAGACCCTACGAGCAGTACTTC
NA | TRBJ2-3 | TRBV18 | 15 | NA | CASSPPALTADTQYF | TGTGCCAGCTCACCACCGGCCCTGACAGCAGATACGCAGTATTTT
NA | TRBJ2-2 | TRBV5-4 | 12 | once | CASSLTAGELFF | TGTGCCAGCAGCTTAACGGCCGGGGAGCTGTTTTTT
NA | TRBJ1-1 | TRBV7-3 | 13 | NA | CASSLLGGYEAFF | TGTGCCAGCAGCTTATTGGGAGGGTATGAAGCTTTCTTT
NA | TRBJ2-1 | TRBV4-2 | 14 | few | CASSHSGTYNEQFF | TGTGCCAGCAGCCACTCCGGGACTTACAATGAGCAGTTCTTC
TRBD1 | TRBJ1-2 | TRBV19 | 15 | few | CASSTRDRRNYGYTF | TGTGCCAGTAGTACCCGGGACAGGCGTAACTATGGCTACACCTTC
NA | TRBJ1-6 | TRBV28 | 16 | few | CASRPYTGAINSPLHF | TGTGCCAGCAGACCTTATACGGGAGCCATTAATTCACCCCTCCACTTT
NA | TRBJ1-1 | TRBV19 | 14 | NA | CASSTLVGPTEAFF | TGTGCCAGTAGTACTCTCGTGGGGCCCACTGAAGCTTTCTTT
NA | TRBJ1-6 | TRBV7-2 | 13 | NA | CASGPGENSPLHF | TGTGCCAGCGGGCCGGGGGAGAATTCACCCCTCCACTTT
NA | TRBJ2-2 | TRBV4-3 | 15 | NA | CASSQQGGQGGELFF | TGCGCCAGCAGCCAACAGGGAGGACAAGGCGGGGAGCTGTTTTTT
NA | TRBJ1-3 | TRBV5-1 | 15 | NA | CASSLDSNSGNTIYF | TGCGCCAGCAGCTTGGACTCAAACTCTGGAAACACCATATATTTT
NA | TRBJ1-6 | TRBV19 | 18 | once | CASRLLTGPSSYNSPLHF | TGTGCCAGTAGACTTCTCACAGGGCCCAGCTCCTATAATTCACCCCTCCACTTT
NA | TRBJ2-7 | TRBV9 | 15 | NA | CASSVAVVGSHEQYF | TGTGCCAGCAGCGTAGCTGTAGTGGGGAGCCACGAGCAGTACTTC
TRBD1 | TRBJ2-1 | TRBV3-1/TRBV3-2 | 14 | NA | CASTNRGSRNEQFF | TGTGCCAGCACCAACAGGGGATCAAGGAATGAGCAGTTCTTC
NA | TRBJ2-6 | TRBV29-1 | 14 | NA | CSVVHFSGANVLTF | TGCAGCGTTGTTCACTTCTCTGGGGCCAACGTCCTGACTTTC
NA | TRBJ1-6 | TRBV21-1 | 13 | NA | CASSKAPNSPLHF | TGTGCCAGCAGCAAAGCCCCGAATTCACCCCTCCACTTT
TRBD2 | TRBJ2-2 | TRBV25-1 | 15 | NA | CASSEHSGVTGELFF | TGTGCCAGCAGTGAACATAGCGGGGTAACCGGGGAGCTGTTTTTT
TRBD2 | TRBJ2-3 | TRBV27 | 15 | NA | CASNIAGRPTDTQYF | TGTGCCAGCAATATAGCGGGACGGCCAACAGATACGCAGTATTTT
NA | TRBJ2-3 | TRBV19 | 13 | NA | CASRGVSTDTQYF | TGTGCCAGTAGAGGAGTTAGCACAGATACGCAGTATTTT
TRBD2 | TRBJ2-3 | TRBV3-1/TRBV3-2 | 14 | NA | CASSRSGSRDTQYF | TGTGCCAGCAGCCGTAGCGGGTCCAGAGATACGCAGTATTTT
NA | TRBJ1-4 | TRBV11-1 | 15 | NA | CASSLPAVGNEKLFF | TGTGCCAGCAGCCTGCCGGCGGTGGGTAATGAAAAACTGTTTTTT
TRBD1 | TRBJ1-5 | TRBV7-2 | 16 | NA | CASSYSGTGFGQPQHF | TGTGCCAGCAGCTACTCCGGGACAGGCTTTGGACAGCCCCAGCATTTT
NA | TRBJ2-2 | TRBV5-4 | 14 | NA | CASESSGGTGELFF | TGTGCCAGCGAGAGCTCAGGGGGGACCGGGGAGCTGTTTTTT
NA | TRBJ1-4 | TRBV19 | 16 | NA | CASSGETQATNEKLFF | TGTGCCAGTAGCGGAGAGACACAGGCAACTAATGAAAAACTGTTTTTT
NA | TRBJ1-2 | TRBV4-1 | 15 | NA | CASSRFQGTNYGYTF | TGCGCCAGCAGCCGATTCCAGGGTACGAACTATGGCTACACCTTC
TRBD1 | TRBJ2-1 | TRBV5-1 | 15 | once | CASSSGTGSYNEQFF | TGCGCCAGCAGCTCCGGGACAGGGTCCTACAATGAGCAGTTCTTC